The entry below gives a single T cell receptor (beta chain) sequence along with its context. Its antigen is unknown. This record belongs to a study of cytomegalovirus exposure and HLA in healthy donors. Assay: immunoSEQ multiplex PCR; the TCRdb copy retains only in-frame clones and omits some. The table shows 130,000 to 150,000 clones, with 70% to 90% occurring only once. The CDR3 length is 17 residues. Study conclusions and caveats: Many donors shared some public TCRs, even though most TCR sequences were rare. Through in vitro validation, three CMV-associated chains were shown to be specific for CMV antigens. Subsequent analysis showed first-cohort TCR clusters tending to co-occur in 120 validation repertoires.

The specimen sequenced was PBMCs. The receptor was derived from a woman younger than 45 in good health and CMV-seropositive. V gene TRBV21-1 combines with J gene TRBJ2-7; TRBD2 is the table's D call and was not checked against the DNA. TRBV21-1 is a documented pseudogene. For the CDR3, the DNA is TGTGCCAGCAGCAAAGTTTGGGGGGGACAAGTTCCCTACGAGCAGTACTTC. Amino acids: CASSKVWGGQVPYEQYF.